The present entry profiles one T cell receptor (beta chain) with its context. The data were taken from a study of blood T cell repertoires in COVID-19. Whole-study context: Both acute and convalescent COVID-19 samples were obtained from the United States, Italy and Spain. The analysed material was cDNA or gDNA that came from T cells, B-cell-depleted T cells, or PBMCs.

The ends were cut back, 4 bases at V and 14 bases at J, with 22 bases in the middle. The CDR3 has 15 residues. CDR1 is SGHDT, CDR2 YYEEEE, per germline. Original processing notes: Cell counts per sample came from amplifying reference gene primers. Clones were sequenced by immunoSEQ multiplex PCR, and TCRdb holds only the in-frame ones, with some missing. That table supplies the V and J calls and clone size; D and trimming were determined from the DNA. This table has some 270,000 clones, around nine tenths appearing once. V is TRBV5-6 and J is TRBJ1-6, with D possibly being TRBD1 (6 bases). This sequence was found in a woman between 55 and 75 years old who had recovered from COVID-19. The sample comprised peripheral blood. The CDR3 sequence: CASSTPGEFSLTLHF. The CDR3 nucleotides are TGTGCCAGCAGCACCCCAGGGGAGTTCAGTCTCACCCTCCACTTT.